The 13 T cell receptor beta chains reported below all come from one sample, sequenced in a study of blood T cell repertoires in COVID-19. Sequencing was performed with immunoSEQ multiplex PCR; in TCRdb, only in-frame clones are kept and a portion is missing. The sample carries 200,000 to 250,000 clones, about 88% recorded once. The specimen was peripheral blood. The receptors derive from a woman aged 40-49 years with acute or convalescent COVID-19.

This clone appeared a single time. The chain couples TRBV6-5 to TRBJ1-1; no definite D call. The CDR3 covers 15 residues. Between the trimmed V and J ends, which lost 2 bases and 1 base, there was a span of 11 bases. CDR1 and CDR2 from the germline V gene are MNHEY and SVGAGI. CDR3 bases: TGTGCCAGCAGTTACGGTGTTCTACGGAACACTGAAGCTTTCTTT. Encoded protein: CASSYGVLRNTEAFF.

This rearrangement joins TRBV21-1 to TRBJ1-1. TRBV21-1 represents a pseudogene. There are 13 residues in the CDR3. In DNA form, the CDR3 reads TGTGCCAGAGTAAAGGGCGGGTACACTGAAGCTTTCTTT. This encodes CARVKGGYTEAFF.

This clone was observed once. The rearrangement uses TRBV29-1 and TRBJ2-1; the match to TRBD1 covers 7 bases. V lost 8 bases, J lost 8 bases, and 6 bases stayed unmatched. Germline CDR1 and CDR2: SQVTM and ANQGSEA. This CDR3 is built from 11 residues. The CDR3 region has the DNA TGCAGCTCAGGGGGTATTGATGAGCAGTTCTTC. This translates into CSSGGIDEQFF.

The genes are TRBV5-1 and TRBJ1-1; D uncertain. CDR1 is SGHRS and CDR2 is YFSETQ in the germline V gene. Trimming took off 1 base at V and 7 bases at J, with 14 bases between the two ends. The CDR3 spans 14 residues. CDR3 residues: CASSLIGRTDEAFF. CDR3 nucleotides: TGCGCCAGCAGCTTGATTGGGAGAACAGATGAAGCTTTCTTT.

The chain carries TRBV4-1 and TRBJ2-3; tentatively, D is TRBD2 (5 bases). This CDR3 contains 14 residues. Trimming cost V 1 base and J 3 bases, with 8 bases left between them. Germline V gene sequence: CDR1 MGHRA, CDR2 YSYEKL. The CDR3 is CASSQGVATDTQYF. CDR3 DNA sequence: TGCGCCAGCAGCCAAGGCGTAGCGACAGATACGCAGTATTTT.

The chain combines TRBV6-5 with TRBJ1-2; D uncertain. Germline assignment: CDR1 MNHEY and CDR2 SVGAGI. Trimming left V 6 bases short and J 12 bases short, with 11 bases between. The CDR3 loop spans 10 amino acids. In DNA form, the CDR3 reads TGTGCCAGCAGGGGCGCTCCCCACACCTTC. Residues: CASRGAPHTF.

V usage is TRBV11-2 and J usage is TRBJ1-1; 7 nucleotides match TRBD1. J lost 5 bases, V lost 7 bases, and 10 bases had no gene match. CDR3 size: 14 residues. Germline V lookup: CDR1 SGHAT, CDR2 FQNNGV. As DNA, the CDR3 is TGTGCCAGCACCGTTGACAGGGCAGGTACTGAAGCTTTCTTT. This codes for CASTVDRAGTEAFF.

The chain carries TRBV5-5 and TRBJ1-1; the match to TRBD1 covers 10 bases. The trim removed 4 bases at V and 3 bases at J, leaving 15 bases unmatched. CDR1 and CDR2 from the germline V gene are SGHKS and YYEKEE (reference sequence). The CDR3 length is 18 residues. CDR3: CASSPRRQGAMVDTEAFF. CDR3 in DNA: TGTGCCAGCAGCCCCCGGAGACAGGGGGCGATGGTGGACACTGAAGCTTTCTTT.

This chain uses TRBV10-3 with TRBJ1-3, with 9 bases matching TRBD1. V gave up 2 bases and J gave up 7 bases; unmatched junction bases: 6. Germline V lookup: CDR1 ENHRY, CDR2 SYGVKD. The CDR3 is made up of 15 amino acids. The CDR3 nucleotides read TGTGCCATCAGTGAGCCGGGACAGGGAGGGAACACCATATATTTT. It translates to CAISEPGQGGNTIYF.

A few counts support this clone. The rearrangement links TRBV11-3 to TRBJ2-2; D not resolved. Trimming removed 3 bases at V and 9 bases at J, with 8 bases between. Germline-derived CDR1 and CDR2 are SGHNT and YENEEA. The CDR3 covers 12 residues. CDR3 nucleotides: TGTGCCAGCAGCTTGGGCCTTAGGGAGCTGTTTTTT. It specifies CASSLGLRELFF.

The chain carries TRBV7-9 and TRBJ1-1; perhaps TRBD1 as D (6 bases). Germline values: CDR1 SEHNR, CDR2 FQNEAQ (reference sequence). This CDR3 has 16 amino acids. V shed 5 bases and J shed 5 bases, with 21 bases lying between them. Written as DNA, the CDR3 is TGTGCCAGCAGCCCAGACTGGCAGGGGCCGAGGACTGAAGCTTTCTTT. It translates to CASSPDWQGPRTEAFF.

J is TRBJ1-2 and V is TRBV6-5; 9 bases line up with TRBD1. CDR3 length: 15 amino acids. With 0 bases clipped from V and 3 bases from J, the junction kept 2 bases outside the gene matches. CDR1 is MNHEY, CDR2 SVGAGI, per germline. The chain's CDR3 is CASSYSDRGDYGYTF. The CDR3 nucleotides read TGTGCCAGCAGTTACTCGGACAGGGGAGACTATGGCTACACCTTC.

The chain employs TRBV4-2 and TRBJ2-5, with 7 positions matching TRBD1. The CDR3 is made up of 17 amino acids. Germline values: CDR1 LGHNA, CDR2 YNFKEQ. With 1 base clipped from V and 2 bases from J, the junction kept 10 bases outside the gene matches. DNA for the CDR3: TGTGCCAGCAGCCAAGCGGGTCTAGGACAGGCTCAAGAGACCCAGTACTTC. It encodes CASSQAGLGQAQETQYF.